Below are 15 T cell receptor beta chains sequenced from a single sample in a study of shared clonotypes between healthy human individuals. TCRdb keeps only in-frame clones here, not all; method: immunoSEQ multiplex PCR. The data contain some 580,000 clones, more than 95% of them singletons. Specimen: naive CD4+ T cells sorted from blood. Regarding subset: CD45RA+ positively selected. All receptors come from a woman aged 30 to 39 in good health.

The chain joins TRBV4-1 to TRBJ1-5; 7 nucleotides agree with TRBD1. CDR3 size: 16 residues. V lost 4 bases, J lost 3 bases, and 9 bases stayed unmatched. Germline loops: CDR1 MGHRA, CDR2 YSYEKL. The CDR3 sequence: CASSPRPGQFNQPQHF. The CDR3 nucleotides read TGCGCCAGCAGCCCTCGGCCGGGACAGTTCAATCAGCCCCAGCATTTT.

The genes are TRBV11-2 and TRBJ2-7; D is ambiguous. Trimming left V 5 bases short and J 0 bases short, with 8 bases between. There are 13 residues in the CDR3. Germline values: CDR1 SGHAT, CDR2 FQNNGV. The CDR3 spells CASSPDPSYEQYF. CDR3 sequence (DNA): TGTGCCAGCAGCCCCGATCCCTCCTACGAGCAGTACTTC.

This clone was found once. The V and J genes are TRBV11-2 and TRBJ1-1; no clear D gene. This CDR3 is 13 amino acids long. CDR1 SGHAT and CDR2 FQNNGV come from the germline V gene. V lost 6 bases, J lost 3 bases, and 11 bases lay in between. CDR3 region: CASSNEAYTEAFF. The CDR3 DNA reads TGTGCCAGCAGTAACGAGGCGTACACTGAAGCTTTCTTT. The full variable domain, rest sourced from reference TRBV11-2 and TRBJ1-1, is EAGVAQSPRYKIIEKRQSVAFWCNPISGHATLYWYQQILGQGPKLLIQFQNNGVVDDSQLPKDRFSAERLKGVDSTLKIQPAKLEDSAVYLCASSNEAYTEAFFGQGTRLTVV.

The rearrangement links TRBV5-4 to TRBJ2-7, with D perhaps TRBD2 (5 bases). Per the germline V gene, CDR1 is SGHNT and CDR2 is YYREEE (reference sequence). This CDR3 has 16 amino acids. Between the trimmed V and J ends, which lost 4 bases and 1 base, there was a span of 18 bases. The CDR3: CASSLRRAGISYEQYF. The CDR3 region has the DNA TGTGCCAGCAGCCTCCGCCGGGCGGGCATATCCTACGAGCAGTACTTC.

This clone has only one observation. This rearrangement joins TRBV11-2 to TRBJ1-1; 8 nucleotides match TRBD1. V lost 5 bases to trimming and J lost 3 bases; unmatched junction nucleotides: 5. Germline CDR1 and CDR2: SGHAT and FQNNGV. CDR3 length equals 14 residues. The CDR3 DNA reads TGTGCCAGCAGCCGACAGGGGCCTTACACTGAAGCTTTCTTT. This encodes CASSRQGPYTEAFF. Looking up the rest from reference TRBV11-2 and TRBJ1-1 gives the full variable domain: EAGVAQSPRYKIIEKRQSVAFWCNPISGHATLYWYQQILGQGPKLLIQFQNNGVVDDSQLPKDRFSAERLKGVDSTLKIQPAKLEDSAVYLCASSRQGPYTEAFFGQGTRLTVV.

The genes are TRBV5-1 and TRBJ2-3; TRBD1 is a possible D gene (6 bases). There are 16 residues in the CDR3. Looked up from germline, CDR1 is SGHRS and CDR2 is YFSETQ. Trimming took off 4 bases at V and 0 bases at J, with 15 bases between the two ends. The CDR3 DNA sequence: TGCGCCAGCAGCACACAGGGTTTATCGAGCACAGATACGCAGTATTTT. Encoded protein: CASSTQGLSSTDTQYF.

This clone was seen once. The gene calls are TRBV27 and TRBJ2-2; no reliable D call. The length of the CDR3 is 15 residues. Trimming cost V 7 bases and J 6 bases, with 18 bases left between them. The germline CDR1 and CDR2 sequences are MNHEY and SMNVEV (reference sequence). The CDR3 region is CASTISGQPPGELFF. The CDR3 region has the DNA TGTGCCAGCACTATCTCCGGGCAGCCACCCGGGGAGCTGTTTTTT.

There are a few counts of this clone. This sequence joins TRBV6-1 and TRBJ2-7; D is uncertain. Germline CDR1 and CDR2: MNHNS and SASEGT. V was shortened by 3 bases and J by 4 bases, with 19 bases between the two germline ends. The CDR3 loop spans 16 amino acids. This CDR3 is CASSEVVRQTLYEQYF. The CDR3 nucleotides read TGTGCCAGCAGTGAGGTAGTGAGACAAACCTTGTACGAGCAGTACTTC.

This clone came up once. This rearrangement joins TRBV11-2 to TRBJ1-4; D not certain. The CDR3 has 13 amino acids. Germline CDR1 SGHAT, CDR2 FQNNGV. V was trimmed by 1 base and J by 8 bases, leaving 8 bases between them. CDR3 sequence reads: CASSLVEGEKLFF. Here the CDR3 DNA reads TGTGCCAGCAGCTTAGTAGAAGGGGAAAAACTGTTTTTT.

V and J are TRBV7-9 and TRBJ2-1; D gene ambiguous. Germline V gene data show CDR1 as SEHNR and CDR2 as FQNEAQ (reference sequence). The V and J ends lost 5 bases and 2 bases respectively, with 4 bases between them. The CDR3 loop spans 12 amino acids. CDR3 nucleotides: TGTGCCAGCAGCCACCCCTACAATGAGCAGTTCTTC. Translating it yields CASSHPYNEQFF.

The rearrangement joins TRBV7-9 to TRBJ2-7; D is uncertain. Germline loops: CDR1 SEHNR, CDR2 FQNEAQ (reference sequence). Trimming stripped 7 bases from V and 0 bases from J, with 10 bases between. CDR3 length: 13 residues. The CDR3 DNA reads TGTGCCAGCAACCTAGTAAACTCCTACGAGCAGTACTTC. Protein product: CASNLVNSYEQYF.

The chain has TRBV5-6 and TRBJ1-1; D gene uncertain. The V and J ends lost 0 bases and 3 bases respectively, with 15 bases between them. Germline CDR1 reads SGHDT; CDR2 reads YYEEEE. There are 16 residues in the CDR3. CDR3 loop: CASSLALGSGYTEAFF. DNA of the CDR3: TGTGCCAGCAGCTTGGCATTAGGGAGCGGCTACACTGAAGCTTTCTTT.

The gene calls are TRBV6-4 and TRBJ2-7; possibly TRBD2 for D (6 bases). Trimming shortened V by 3 bases and J by 6 bases, and 12 bases separated the two germline ends. CDR1 MRHNA and CDR2 SNTAGT come from the germline V gene. CDR3 length equals 13 residues. CDR3 residues: CASSEGGLSEQYF. The CDR3 coding sequence is TGTGCCAGCAGTGAAGGAGGGCTCTCCGAGCAGTACTTC.

V gene TRBV15 combines with J gene TRBJ1-1; 11 bases are a match to TRBD1. Germline V gene lookup returns CDR1 LNHNV and CDR2 YYDKDF (reference sequence). The CDR3 contains 17 residues. V lost 2 bases, J lost 4 bases, and 9 bases stayed unmatched. This CDR3 is CATSRRTGGSGGTEAFF. Here the CDR3 DNA reads TGTGCCACCAGCAGAAGGACAGGGGGCTCCGGGGGCACTGAAGCTTTCTTT.

The rearrangement joins TRBV28 to TRBJ2-5, with TRBD2 as a possible D gene (5 bases). The V and J ends lost 8 bases and 0 bases respectively, with 22 bases between them. This CDR3 has 17 amino acids. Germline V CDR1 and CDR2: MDHEN, SYDVKM. DNA of the CDR3: TGTGCCAGCGGTGTGTGGAGGTCTCCTAAGTACCAAGAGACCCAGTACTTC. It encodes CASGVWRSPKYQETQYF. The full variable domain, its missing parts supplied by reference TRBV28 and TRBJ2-5, is DVKVTQSSRYLVKRTGEKVFLECVQDMDHENMFWYRQDPGLGLRLIYFSYDVKMKEKGDIPEGYSVSREKKERFSLILESASTNQTSMYLCASGVWRSPKYQETQYFGPGTRLLVL.